Listed below are T cell receptor beta chains from one sample, sequenced in a study of blood T cells in healthy people across ages. Via MiXCR, TCRdb re-called the 5' RACE reads, giving one row per CDR3 protein. Found here are over 950,000 distinct CDR3 sequences, roughly half of them singletons; the top ten hold 20% to 25%. The sequencing input was blood. Receptors were obtained from a woman in her sixties or seventies in good health. CDR3s include the opening cysteine and the closing phenylalanine or tryptophan. Fields, in order: J gene, D gene, V gene, clone size, CDR3 DNA, CDR3 protein. D genes are given only for firm matches. Clone size is given for some rows only: seen once, a few or many times, or a class if the clone is expanded.

j_gene: TRBJ2-5
d_gene: .
v_gene: TRBV7-2
abundance: .
CDR3nt: TGTGCCAGCAGGACTCCTGGGACACCTTTTGAGACCCAGTACTTC
CDR3aa: CASRTPGTPFETQYF

j_gene: TRBJ2-3
d_gene: .
v_gene: TRBV24-1
abundance: .
CDR3nt: TGTGCCACCAGTGACGCCGGGACCCGCGGGTTCAGAGATACGCAGTATTTT
CDR3aa: CATSDAGTRGFRDTQYF

j_gene: TRBJ2-7
d_gene: .
v_gene: TRBV10-3
abundance: few
CDR3nt: TGTGCCATCAGCGGTTCCGCTGGGACTGCCTCGTACGAGCAGTACTTC
CDR3aa: CAISGSAGTASYEQYF

j_gene: TRBJ2-1
d_gene: .
v_gene: TRBV15
abundance: .
CDR3nt: TGTGCCACCAGCAGAGACCCGTCCGTCGATGAGCAGTTCTTC
CDR3aa: CATSRDPSVDEQFF

j_gene: TRBJ2-5
d_gene: .
v_gene: TRBV28
abundance: .
CDR3nt: TGTGCCAGCAAGGAAGGTGGGGTGAAAGAGACCCAGTACTTC
CDR3aa: CASKEGGVKETQYF

j_gene: TRBJ2-3
d_gene: .
v_gene: TRBV28
abundance: .
CDR3nt: TGTGCCAGCAGTTGGGTCAACACAGATACGCAGTATTTT
CDR3aa: CASSWVNTDTQYF

j_gene: TRBJ2-7
d_gene: .
v_gene: TRBV10-3
abundance: .
CDR3nt: TGTGCCATCAGCCTCGACAGGATCGTTCCCTACGAGCAGTACTTC
CDR3aa: CAISLDRIVPYEQYF

j_gene: TRBJ2-7
d_gene: .
v_gene: TRBV4-1
abundance: once
CDR3nt: TGCGCCAGCAGGGCACTAGAGATCGACTCCTACGAGCAGTACTTC
CDR3aa: CASRALEIDSYEQYF

j_gene: TRBJ2-3
d_gene: .
v_gene: TRBV4-3
abundance: few
CDR3nt: TGCGCCAGCAGCCAAGCGAAGGGGGATACGCAGTATTTT
CDR3aa: CASSQAKGDTQYF

j_gene: TRBJ2-5
d_gene: TRBD1
v_gene: TRBV28
abundance: .
CDR3nt: TGTGCCAACACCCTCGGGACAGGGCTACCTCGGGGGGAGCAGTACTTC
CDR3aa: CANTLGTGLPRGEQYF